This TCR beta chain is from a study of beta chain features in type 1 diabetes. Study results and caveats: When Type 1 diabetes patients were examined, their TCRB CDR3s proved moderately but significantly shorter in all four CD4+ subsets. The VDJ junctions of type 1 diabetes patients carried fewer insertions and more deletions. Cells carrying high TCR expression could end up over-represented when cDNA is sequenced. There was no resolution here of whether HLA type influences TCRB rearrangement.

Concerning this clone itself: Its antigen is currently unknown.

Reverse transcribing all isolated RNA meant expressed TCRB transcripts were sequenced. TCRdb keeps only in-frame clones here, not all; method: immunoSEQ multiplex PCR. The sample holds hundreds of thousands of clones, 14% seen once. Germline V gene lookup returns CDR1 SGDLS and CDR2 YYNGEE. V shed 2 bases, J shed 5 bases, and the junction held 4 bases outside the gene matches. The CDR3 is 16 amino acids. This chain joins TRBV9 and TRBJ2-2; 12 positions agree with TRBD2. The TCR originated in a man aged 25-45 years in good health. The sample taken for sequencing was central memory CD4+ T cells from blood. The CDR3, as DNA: TGTGCCAGCAGCGTGACTAGCGGGAGCGGGACCGGGGAGCTGTTTTTT. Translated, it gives CASSVTSGSGTGELFF. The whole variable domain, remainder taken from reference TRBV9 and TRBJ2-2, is DSGVTQTPKHLITATGQRVTLRCSPRSGDLSVYWYQQSLDQGLQFLIQYYNGEERAKGNILERFSAQQFPDLHSELNLSSLELGDSALYFCASSVTSGSGTGELFFGEGSRLTVL.